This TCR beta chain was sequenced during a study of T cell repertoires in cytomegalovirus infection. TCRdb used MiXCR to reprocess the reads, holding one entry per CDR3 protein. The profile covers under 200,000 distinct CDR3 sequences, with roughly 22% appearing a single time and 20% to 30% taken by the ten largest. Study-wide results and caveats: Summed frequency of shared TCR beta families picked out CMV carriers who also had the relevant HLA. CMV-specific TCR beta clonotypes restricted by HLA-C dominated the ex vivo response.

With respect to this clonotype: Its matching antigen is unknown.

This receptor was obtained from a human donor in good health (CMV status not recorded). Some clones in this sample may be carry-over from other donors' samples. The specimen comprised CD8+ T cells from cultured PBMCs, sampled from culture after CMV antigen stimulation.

This chain's CDR3 is CASSPQGDYEQYF. The CDR3 DNA follows: TGTGCCAGCAGCCCTCAGGGGGACTACGAGCAGTACTTC. This chain uses TRBV7-6 with TRBJ2-7, with 7 bases aligning to TRBD1. V lost 5 bases and J lost 3; bases outside the gene matches: 4. Germline V gene lookup returns CDR1 SGHVS and CDR2 FNYEAQ. The CDR3 spans 13 residues. Filled out from reference TRBV7-6 and TRBJ2-7, the complete variable domain reads GAGVSQSPRYKVTKRGQDVALRCDPISGHVSLYWYRQALGQGPEFLTYFNYEAQQDKSGLPNDRFSAERPEGSISTLTIQRTEQRDSAMYRCASSPQGDYEQYFGPGTRLTVT.